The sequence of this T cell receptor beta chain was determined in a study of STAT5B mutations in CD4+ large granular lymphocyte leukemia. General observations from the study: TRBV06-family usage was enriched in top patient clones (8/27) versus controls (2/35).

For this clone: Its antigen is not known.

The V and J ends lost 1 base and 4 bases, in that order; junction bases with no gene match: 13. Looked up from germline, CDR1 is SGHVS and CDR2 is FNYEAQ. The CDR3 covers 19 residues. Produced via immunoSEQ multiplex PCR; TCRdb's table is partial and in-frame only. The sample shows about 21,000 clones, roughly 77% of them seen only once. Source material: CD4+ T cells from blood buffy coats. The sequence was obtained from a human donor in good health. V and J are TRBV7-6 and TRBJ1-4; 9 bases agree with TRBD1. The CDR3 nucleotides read TGTGCCAGCAGCTTAGATCCGGGACAGGGCCCTCAAATTAATGAAAAACTGTTTTTT. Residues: CASSLDPGQGPQINEKLFF.